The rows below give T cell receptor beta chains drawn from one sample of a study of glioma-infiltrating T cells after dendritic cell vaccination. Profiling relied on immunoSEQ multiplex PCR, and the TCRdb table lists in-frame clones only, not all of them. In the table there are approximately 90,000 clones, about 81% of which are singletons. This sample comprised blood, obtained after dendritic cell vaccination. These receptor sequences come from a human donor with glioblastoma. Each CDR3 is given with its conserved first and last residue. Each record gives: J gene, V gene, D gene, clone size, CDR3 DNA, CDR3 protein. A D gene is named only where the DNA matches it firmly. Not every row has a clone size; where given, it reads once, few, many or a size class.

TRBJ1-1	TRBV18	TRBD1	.	TGTGCCAGCTCACCACGGGGACAGGGGGCGGCGGGTTACACTGAAGCTTTCTTT	CASSPRGQGAAGYTEAFF
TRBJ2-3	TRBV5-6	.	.	TGTGCCAGCAGCCCCACCGGGTTGCGGGGCCGCACAGATACGCAGTATTTT	CASSPTGLRGRTDTQYF
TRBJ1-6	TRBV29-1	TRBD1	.	TGCAGCGTCAGGGACAGGGGAGATTCACCCCTCCACTTT	CSVRDRGDSPLHF
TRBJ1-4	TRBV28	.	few	TGTGCCAGCAGTTCCGGGTTGGCAGATGAAAAACTGTTTTTT	CASSSGLADEKLFF
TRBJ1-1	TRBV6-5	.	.	TGTGCCAGCAGTTCCTACAGGGTCGTCACTGAAGCTTTCTTT	CASSSYRVVTEAFF
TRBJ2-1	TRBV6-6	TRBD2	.	TGTGCCAGCAGAGTAGCGGGAGGGGGGAATGAGCAGTTCTTC	CASRVAGGGNEQFF
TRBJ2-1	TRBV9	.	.	TGTGCCAGCACCCGGGTAGCACTAGGGAATGAGCAGTTCTTC	CASTRVALGNEQFF
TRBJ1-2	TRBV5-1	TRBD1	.	TGCGCCAGCATCGGAGGACAGGGGGCCGGGGGCTACACCTTC	CASIGGQGAGGYTF
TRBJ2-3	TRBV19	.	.	TGTGCCAGTAGTATAGATCTGGCAAGCACAGATACGCAGTATTTT	CASSIDLASTDTQYF
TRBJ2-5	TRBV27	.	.	TGTGCCAGCAGTTCTGGGCACCAAGAGACCCAGTACTTC	CASSSGHQETQYF
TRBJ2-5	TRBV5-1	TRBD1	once	TGCGCCAGCAGCTTATCAGGGGGACAAGAGACCCAGTACTTC	CASSLSGGQETQYF
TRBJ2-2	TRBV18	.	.	TGTGCCAGCTCACCACCGAACAGGGTCACCGGGGAGCTGTTTTTT	CASSPPNRVTGELFF
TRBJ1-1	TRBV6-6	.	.	TGTGCCAGCAGTTACTCGAAGGGGACAAGACCTGAAGCTTTCTTT	CASSYSKGTRPEAFF